The 7 T cell receptor beta chains presented below share a single source sample, sequenced in a study of T cell responses to AZD1222 COVID-19 vaccine. Generated by immunoSEQ multiplex PCR, the TCRdb table keeps only in-frame clones and is missing some. The sample shows about 120,000 clones, roughly 91% of them seen only once. The specimen comprised peripheral blood, sampled on day 0 of AZD1222 vaccination. The origin of the receptors is an adult in good health.

This chain uses TRBV5-1 with TRBJ2-5; either TRBD1 or TRBD2 may fit D (5 bases each). Germline V lookup: CDR1 SGHRS, CDR2 YFSETQ. CDR3 length: 15 amino acids. V was pared by 5 bases and J by 1 base, with 15 bases between. CDR3 sequence reads: CASRWDGNFQETQYF. The CDR3 bases are TGCGCCAGCAGGTGGGACGGCAACTTCCAAGAGACCCAGTACTTC.

This chain links TRBV20-1 with TRBJ2-1; TRBD2 aligns across 9 bases. Germline V lookup: CDR1 DFQATT, CDR2 SNEGSKA (reference sequence). The ends lost 3 bases at V and 6 bases at J; junction bases unmatched: 6. The CDR3 loop spans 14 amino acids. The CDR3 DNA reads as TGCAGTGCTAGTATTAGCGGGAGAACCAATGAGCAGTTCTTC. This encodes CSASISGRTNEQFF.

The J gene is TRBJ1-6, the V gene TRBV24-1, with TRBD1 as a possible D gene (6 bases). Germline V gene data show CDR1 as KGHDR and CDR2 as SFDVKD. The length of the CDR3 is 20 residues. V shed 6 bases and J shed 8 bases, with 31 bases lying between them. The CDR3 sequence is CATSSRTVGWVQGLHSPLHF. For the CDR3, the DNA is TGTGCCACCAGTTCCCGGACGGTGGGTTGGGTCCAGGGGTTACATTCACCCCTCCACTTT.

The V and J genes are TRBV19 and TRBJ2-5; TRBD2 matches at 10 bases. J lost 0 bases, V lost 5 bases, and 15 bases had no gene match. Germline values: CDR1 LNHDA, CDR2 SQIVND (reference sequence). The CDR3 consists of 19 residues. The CDR3 loop is CASSSTEPSLAGHQETQYF. CDR3 in DNA: TGTGCCAGTAGTTCCACCGAACCATCACTAGCGGGGCACCAAGAGACCCAGTACTTC.

This chain connects TRBV29-1 to TRBJ1-3; D not resolved. Germline CDR1 SQVTM, CDR2 ANQGSEA. CDR3 length: 11 residues. V lost 7 bases, J lost 3 bases, and 7 bases lay in between. The CDR3 coding sequence is TGCAGCGGTAGTTTTGGAAACACCATATATTTT. Residues: CSGSFGNTIYF. Variable domain in full (rest from reference TRBV29-1 and TRBJ1-3): SAVISQKPSRDICQRGTSLTIQCQVDSQVTMMFWYRQQPGQSLTLIATANQGSEATYESGFVIDKFPISRPNLTFSTLTVSNMSPEDSSIYLCSGSFGNTIYFGEGSWLTVV.

This clone came up once. The gene calls are TRBV19 and TRBJ1-1, with 9 bases fitting TRBD1. Looked up from germline, CDR1 is LNHDA and CDR2 is SQIVND (reference sequence). J gave up 5 bases and V 7 bases, and 8 bases lay outside the gene matches. The CDR3 contains 14 residues. The CDR3 DNA is TGTGCCAGTACCCATGGGACAGGGTCGACTGAAGCTTTCTTT. Protein sequence: CASTHGTGSTEAFF.

As DNA, the CDR3 is TGTGCCAGCAGCTTGGGCGGGGGAGCACCCGCGACCCAGTACTTC. As protein: CASSLGGGAPATQYF. This rearrangement joins TRBV7-2 to TRBJ2-5; 7 bases are a match to TRBD2. With 3 bases clipped from V and 7 bases from J, the junction kept 11 bases outside the gene matches. This CDR3 is 15 amino acids long. Germline V gene data show CDR1 as SGHTA and CDR2 as FQGNSA.